Below, 15 T cell receptor beta chains from the same sample are listed, as sequenced in a study of chemoradiotherapy in HPV16-positive cancers (dated 2022 in TCRdb). Libraries were made using the immunoSEQ multiplex PCR assay. Drawn from immuneACCESS, this table holds only the in-frame rearrangements with V and J called that TCRdb kept. Clones are partly lost; checked studies trace under half to an unresolved V gene and leave the rest unexplained. The sample profile shows 2,200 or so clones; under 70% of them were found once. Together, the top ten hold roughly 31% of the sample. Here the sequenced sample was tumor tissue, taken from a patient who underwent chemoradiotherapy. The receptors derive from a human donor with HPV-associated anogenital cancer.

V gene TRBV28 combines with J gene TRBJ2-2; a possible D gene is TRBD2 (7 bases). Per germline, CDR1 MDHEN and CDR2 SYDVKM. V was clipped by 4 bases and J by 7 bases, with 10 bases between them. The CDR3 runs 13 residues. The CDR3 reads CASSWGGGGELFF. CDR3 bases: TGTGCCAGCAGTTGGGGGGGCGGCGGGGAGCTGTTTTTT.

This clone was counted a single time. The V and J genes are TRBV9 and TRBJ2-3, with 13 bases that match TRBD2. This CDR3 region has 18 residues. V lost 0 bases to trimming and J lost 7 bases; unmatched junction nucleotides: 11. The germline gives CDR1 SGDLS, CDR2 YYNGEE. CDR3 region: CASSVDRTSGGGPNTQYF. CDR3 DNA sequence: TGTGCCAGCAGCGTAGATAGGACTAGCGGGGGAGGTCCGAATACGCAGTATTTT.

The chain uses TRBV29-1 and TRBJ1-1; TRBD1 matches at 8 bases. V dropped 1 base and J dropped 10; count of bases not matched to a gene: 11. The CDR3 sequence is 14 residues long. Germline-derived CDR1 and CDR2 are SQVTM and ANQGSEA. CDR3 in DNA: TGCAGCGTTGAAGTGGGGCAGGGGGCGGGTCGAGCTTTCTTT. Translated: CSVEVGQGAGRAFF.

This CDR3 is CAWLGRLADTEAFF. CDR3 coding DNA: TGTGCCTGGTTAGGCAGATTGGCGGACACTGAAGCTTTCTTT. The chain recombines TRBV30 with TRBJ1-1; D is uncertain. The V gene's germline CDR1 is GTSNPN and CDR2 SVGIG (reference sequence). Trimming shortened V by 5 bases and J by 3 bases, and 16 bases separated the two germline ends. This CDR3 is 14 amino acids long.

Only a few counts were recorded for this clone. This chain connects TRBV30 to TRBJ1-2; D may be TRBD1 (6 bases). Germline CDR1 and CDR2: GTSNPN and SVGIG (reference sequence). V was pared by 3 bases and J by 12 bases, with 20 bases between. The CDR3 extends over 13 amino acids. CDR3 DNA: TGTGCCTGGAGCCGAACCAAACGTAGGGGGGACACCTTC. Its protein is CAWSRTKRRGDTF.

This rearrangement joins TRBV19 to TRBJ1-3, with TRBD1 matching over 7 bases. CDR3 length equals 14 residues. CDR1 and CDR2 from the germline V gene are LNHDA and SQIVND (reference sequence). Losses at the gene ends were 5 bases for V and 2 bases for J; bases not matched to a gene: 3. CDR3 loop: CASSEGGAGNTIYF. Written as DNA, the CDR3 is TGTGCCAGTAGTGAAGGGGGCGCTGGAAACACCATATATTTT.

The table lists this clone with a few counts. This chain joins TRBV10-3 and TRBJ2-2; 12 bases are shared with TRBD1. This CDR3 has 19 residues. CDR1 is ENHRY, CDR2 SYGVKD, per germline. V lost 4 bases and J lost 9; bases outside the gene matches: 18. The CDR3 region is CAISGGTGGSTIGFRELFF. The DNA of the CDR3 is TGTGCCATCAGTGGAGGGACAGGGGGCTCTACTATAGGGTTCCGGGAGCTGTTTTTT.

The chain couples TRBV27 to TRBJ2-1; 7 bases map to TRBD2. V lost 3 bases, J lost 11 bases, and 7 bases stayed unmatched. This CDR3 region has 13 residues. CDR1 MNHEY and CDR2 SMNVEV come from the germline V gene (reference sequence). CDR3 sequence (DNA): TGTGCCAGCAGTTTCCCACGAGCGGGACAGCAGTTCTTC. Its translation is CASSFPRAGQQFF.

There are a few counts of this clone. This CDR3 is CASSTSRAAEAFF. The CDR3 coding sequence is TGTGCCAGCAGCACTTCCCGGGCGGCTGAAGCTTTCTTT. The chain is built from TRBV7-8 and TRBJ1-1; D uncertain. Germline CDR1 is SGHVS and CDR2 is FQNEAQ. This CDR3 has 13 residues. With 5 bases removed from V and 6 bases from J, the gap between germline ends came to 13 bases.

The V call is TRBV12-5, the J call TRBJ1-4; D not certain. The CDR3 spans 14 residues. Trimming shortened V by 1 base and J by 7 bases, and 10 bases separated the two germline ends. Germline assignment: CDR1 LGHNT and CDR2 FRNRAP. In nucleotides, the CDR3 is TGTGCTAGTGGTTTGGGACTGGCCTTTGAAAAACTGTTTTTT. The encoded protein is CASGLGLAFEKLFF.

This clone was detected once. This chain links TRBV18 with TRBJ1-6, with D possibly being TRBD1 (5 bases). V was cut by 3 bases and J by 7 bases, with 16 bases left in between. The CDR3 totals 16 residues. CDR1 KGHSH and CDR2 LQKENI come from the germline V gene. CDR3 protein: CASSPRRGVGNSPLHF. DNA of the CDR3: TGTGCCAGCTCACCTCGCCGAGGGGTTGGGAATTCACCCCTCCACTTT.

The chain joins TRBV6-1 to TRBJ1-5; 7 bases are shared with TRBD1. The trim removed 7 bases at V and 4 bases at J, leaving 10 bases unmatched. This CDR3 comprises 15 residues. The germline CDR1 and CDR2 sequences are MNHNS and SASEGT. This chain's CDR3 is CASIVGGGGNQPQHF. As DNA, the CDR3 is TGTGCCAGCATCGTAGGGGGCGGCGGGAATCAGCCCCAGCATTTT.

The chain combines TRBV10-1 with TRBJ2-1; 16 nucleotides align to TRBD2. CDR1 is WNHNN, CDR2 SYGVQD, per germline (reference sequence). The J segment lost 14 bases and the V segment lost 10 bases, leaving 14 bases of the junction unmatched. The CDR3 contains 15 residues. The CDR3 bases are TGCGCCACCGAAAGCCCCGGGACTAGCGGGAGGGCCAAGTTCTTC. Protein sequence: CATESPGTSGRAKFF.

The chain links TRBV7-6 to TRBJ2-7, with TRBD2 as a possible D gene (5 bases). Looked up from germline, CDR1 is SGHVS and CDR2 is FNYEAQ. The CDR3 runs 15 residues. With 3 bases removed from V and 1 base from J, the gap between germline ends came to 13 bases. CDR3 bases: TGTGCCAGCAGCTTCCCTAGGACTCGATCCTACGAGCAGTACGTC. This translates into CASSFPRTRSYEQYV.

This clone came up once. This rearrangement joins TRBV7-9 to TRBJ2-5; D not resolved. V lost 2 bases to trimming and J lost 5 bases, with 6 bases between them. Germline V gene lookup returns CDR1 SEHNR and CDR2 FQNEAQ (reference sequence). The CDR3 has 12 amino acids. CDR3 nucleotide sequence: TGTGCCAGCAGCTTAAATATGGAGACCCAGTACTTC. This translates into CASSLNMETQYF. The complete variable domain, with remaining parts taken from reference TRBV7-9 and TRBJ2-5, reads DTGVSQNPRHKITKRGQNVTFRCDPISEHNRLYWYRQTLGQGPEFLTYFQNEAQLEKSRLLSDRFSAERPKGSFSTLEIQRTEQGDSAMYLCASSLNMETQYFGPGTRLLVL.